Detailed here is one TCR beta chain. Antigen: not known. The sample originates from a study of beta chain features in type 1 diabetes. Study-wide context: All samples yielded roughly 100,000,000 examined sorted cells. Notes on the study in general: In cDNA sequencing, cells with high TCR expression could be over-represented.

The CDR3 consists of 13 residues. CDR1 SGHRS and CDR2 YFSETQ come from the germline V gene. Between the trimmed V and J ends, which lost 4 bases and 1 base, there was a span of 8 bases. The entirety of the isolated RNA underwent reverse transcription, so expressed TCRB transcripts were sequenced. Data came from immunoSEQ multiplex PCR; TCRdb stores just in-frame clones and leaves some out. The data contain some 900,000 clones, 15% to 20% of them seen just once; the ten biggest clones take up 0.02% to 0.03%. The chain uses TRBV5-1 and TRBJ1-1, with D unresolved. The receptor was derived from a woman between 18 and 29 years old in good health. Sample: naive CD4+ T cells from blood. The CDR3 coding sequence is TGCGCCAGCAGCGAAGGGCCGAACACTGAAGCTTTCTTT. It specifies CASSEGPNTEAFF.